These 27 T cell receptor beta chains were all obtained from the same sample, sequenced in a study of identical twins. TCRdb passed the 5' RACE reads through MiXCR, listing each CDR3 protein once. Among about 890,000 distinct CDR3 sequences listed, more than 9% were seen once. The sample was also linked to a second study, of yellow fever vaccine responses in identical twins.

The sequenced sample was PBMCs. The receptor source for this set is a woman between 18 and 30 years old in good health.

V usage is TRBV5-1 and J usage is TRBJ2-3; TRBD2 agrees at 9 bases. V was pared by 5 bases and J by 7 bases, with 14 bases of the junction left unmatched. Per the germline V gene, CDR1 is SGHRS and CDR2 is YFSETQ. The CDR3 has 16 residues. CDR3 amino acids: CASRGGPAGGVNTQYF. The CDR3 DNA is TGCGCCAGCAGAGGGGGGCCAGCGGGGGGTGTTAATACGCAGTATTTT. Full variable domain (remainder filled in from reference TRBV5-1 and TRBJ2-3): KAGVTQTPRYLIKTRGQQVTLSCSPISGHRSVSWYQQTPGQGLQFLFEYFSETQRNKGNFPGRFSGRQFSNSRSEMNVSTLELGDSALYLCASRGGPAGGVNTQYFGPGTRLTVL.

In this sample, this clonotype turned up a few times. CDR3 protein: CASSSGTMIRYTQYF. The CDR3 DNA follows: TGTGCCAGCAGCTCCGGGACAATGATACGCTATACGCAGTATTTT. This chain connects TRBV7-2 to TRBJ2-3; D may be TRBD1 (6 bases). Germline lookup yields CDR1 SGHTA and CDR2 FQGNSA. The CDR3 is 15 amino acids. The V end was cut by 4 bases, the J end by 7 bases, with 18 bases between.

This clonotype showed up just a few times. This chain uses TRBV14 with TRBJ2-1, with TRBD2 identical over 13 bases. V gave up 0 bases and J gave up 4 bases; unmatched junction bases: 15. CDR1 and CDR2 (germline): SGHDN, FVKESK. The CDR3 has 21 amino acids. The CDR3 here is CASSQEVGLAGVGMDYNEQFF. CDR3 nucleotides: TGTGCCAGCAGCCAAGAGGTTGGACTAGCGGGAGTGGGTATGGATTACAATGAGCAGTTCTTC. The variable domain in full, completed from reference TRBV14 and TRBJ2-1, reads EAGVTQFPSHSVIEKGQTVTLRCDPISGHDNLYWYRRVMGKEIKFLLHFVKESKQDESGMPNNRFLAERTGGTYSTLKVQPAELEDSGVYFCASSQEVGLAGVGMDYNEQFFGPGTRLTVL.

This rearrangement joins TRBV12-3 or TRBV12-4 to TRBJ2-7; a possible D gene is TRBD1 (6 bases). The CDR3 has 13 amino acids. Trimming removed 6 bases from V and 5 bases from J, with 14 bases in between. CDR3 in DNA: TGTGCCAGCAGCCCCGGACAGTGGGACGAGCAGTACTTC. It codes for CASSPGQWDEQYF.

The chain has TRBV12-3 or TRBV12-4 and TRBJ2-7; D is ambiguous. This CDR3 is 15 amino acids long. Trimming cost V 5 bases and J 4 bases, with 18 bases left between them. CDR3 in amino acids: CASSLGPAVTYEQYF. The CDR3 region has the DNA TGTGCCAGCAGTCTAGGTCCCGCCGTAACGTACGAGCAGTACTTC.

The chain uses TRBV28 and TRBJ2-7; TRBD2 is a possible D gene (7 bases). Germline V gene lookup returns CDR1 MDHEN and CDR2 SYDVKM. Trimming stripped 6 bases from V and 13 bases from J, with 22 bases between. The CDR3 runs to 13 residues. CDR3 loop: CASSSNRGRDAYF. For the CDR3, the DNA is TGTGCCAGCAGCTCCAATAGGGGGAGGGATGCCTACTTC.

This clonotype was counted only a few times. The chain has TRBV4-2 and TRBJ2-3; D is unresolved. The germline V gene has CDR1 LGHNA and CDR2 YNFKEQ. The V end lost 0 bases, the J end lost 4 bases, and 11 bases lay between the germline ends. The CDR3 is 15 amino acids. CDR3: CASSQESAVADTQYF. The DNA of the CDR3 is TGTGCCAGCAGCCAAGAATCAGCTGTTGCAGATACGCAGTATTTT.

This clonotype was picked up a small number of times. The rearrangement joins TRBV10-1 to TRBJ2-1, with D perhaps matching TRBD2 (6 bases). V lost 0 bases to trimming and J lost 6 bases, with 21 bases between them. Germline V gives CDR1 WNHNN, CDR2 SYGVQD (reference sequence). This CDR3 is built from 18 residues. The CDR3 DNA sequence: TGCGCCAGCAGTGAGTCAAGCTCTTGGCGGGAAGCTACCAATGAGCAGTTCTTC. Its protein is CASSESSSWREATNEQFF.

This clonotype has more than one count but fewer than ten. The gene calls are TRBV6-4 and TRBJ2-7; 13 bases map to TRBD2. From germline, CDR1 is MRHNA and CDR2 SNTAGT. This CDR3 has 19 residues. V dropped 6 bases and J dropped 0; count of bases not matched to a gene: 14. The CDR3 reads CASRSRHTGLAGRSYEQYV. In DNA form, the CDR3 reads TGTGCCAGCAGGTCTCGACACACGGGACTAGCGGGGCGCTCCTACGAGCAGTACGTC.

The chain is built from TRBV11-3 and TRBJ2-1, with 10 bases matching TRBD1. V gave up 4 bases and J gave up 7 bases; unmatched junction bases: 7. The V gene's germline CDR1 is SGHNT and CDR2 YENEEA. This CDR3 comprises 15 residues. CDR3 bases: TGTGCCAGCAGCTCTAGGGACAGGGGATCAAATGAGCAGTTCTTC. This sequence encodes CASSSRDRGSNEQFF.

The V call is TRBV20-1, the J call TRBJ2-7, with 9 bases identical to TRBD2. V was clipped by 8 bases and J by 0 bases; unmatched bases: 11. The CDR3 sequence is 15 residues long. In germline, CDR1 is DFQATT, CDR2 SNEGSKA (reference sequence). The CDR3 bases are TGCAGTCCTTCCCCCCTAGCGGGAAACTCCTACGAGCAGTACTTC. Translation gives CSPSPLAGNSYEQYF.

This clonotype was detected a few times. This chain uses TRBV12-3 or TRBV12-4 with TRBJ1-5; 9 bases are a match to TRBD1. The V and J ends lost 5 bases and 4 bases, in that order; junction bases with no gene match: 12. The CDR3 is made up of 17 amino acids. CDR3 protein: CASSQAGTGSGNQPQHF. CDR3 DNA: TGTGCCAGCAGTCAAGCCGGGACAGGGTCTGGAAATCAGCCCCAGCATTTT.

J is TRBJ2-6 and V is TRBV2; D is possibly TRBD2 (6 bases). V was clipped by 7 bases and J by 4 bases, with 11 bases between them. Germline V gene sequence: CDR1 SNHLY, CDR2 FYNNEI. The CDR3 covers 14 residues. The CDR3 sequence: CASNGGPGANVLTF. CDR3 nucleotides: TGTGCCAGCAACGGGGGTCCCGGGGCCAACGTCCTGACTTTC.

This clonotype was detected a few times. V is TRBV7-9 and J is TRBJ2-2; the D gene is possibly TRBD2 (6 bases). Trimming pared 1 base from V and 4 bases from J, leaving 13 bases between. Germline CDR1 is SEHNR and CDR2 is FQNEAQ (reference sequence). CDR3 length: 16 amino acids. The CDR3 bases are TGTGCCAGCAGCTTAGGGCCAGAAGCGGGCACCGGGGAGCTGTTTTTT. Its translation is CASSLGPEAGTGELFF.

The chain joins TRBV15 to TRBJ2-3, with 9 nucleotides matching TRBD2. The CDR3 runs to 16 residues. Germline V CDR1 and CDR2: LNHNV, YYDKDF (reference sequence). Trimming took 1 base from V and 1 from J; bases not matched to a gene: 3. The CDR3 bases are TGTGCCACCAGCAGAGCCCCTAGCGGGGGCACAGATACGCAGTATTTT. It translates to CATSRAPSGGTDTQYF. The full variable domain, with the rest looked up from reference TRBV15 and TRBJ2-3, is DAMVIQNPRYQVTQFGKPVTLSCSQTLNHNVMYWYQQKSSQAPKLLFHYYDKDFNNEADTPDNFQSRRPNTSFCFLDIRSPGLGDTAMYLCATSRAPSGGTDTQYFGPGTRLTVL.

V gene TRBV7-9 combines with J gene TRBJ2-1, with 10 bases aligning to TRBD1. Germline V gene data show CDR1 as SEHNR and CDR2 as FQNEAQ (reference sequence). V gave up 1 base and J gave up 2 bases; unmatched junction bases: 5. The CDR3 spans 17 residues. DNA of the CDR3: TGTGCCAGCAGCTTAGGAGGGACAGGGGTGACCTACAATGAGCAGTTCTTC. It specifies CASSLGGTGVTYNEQFF.

This clonotype came up a few times. The genes are TRBV29-1 and TRBJ2-4, with 12 positions matching TRBD2. This CDR3 contains 12 residues. The trim removed 3 bases at V and 15 bases at J, leaving 6 bases unmatched. Germline-derived CDR1 and CDR2 are SQVTM and ANQGSEA. CDR3 nucleotides: TGCAGCGTTGACACTAGCGGGGGGCCCAGGTACTTC. Residues: CSVDTSGGPRYF.

This clonotype was found a few times. V usage is TRBV5-1 and J usage is TRBJ2-6; 8 bases map to TRBD1. Germline lookup yields CDR1 SGHRS and CDR2 YFSETQ. J was trimmed by 3 bases and V by 6 bases; bases with no gene match: 8. This CDR3 has 16 residues. The CDR3 DNA is TGCGCCAGCACCTCCCAGGGGGCAGGTGGGGCCAACGTCCTGACTTTC. Its protein is CASTSQGAGGANVLTF. Full variable domain (remainder filled in from reference TRBV5-1 and TRBJ2-6): KAGVTQTPRYLIKTRGQQVTLSCSPISGHRSVSWYQQTPGQGLQFLFEYFSETQRNKGNFPGRFSGRQFSNSRSEMNVSTLELGDSALYLCASTSQGAGGANVLTFGAGSRLTVL.

V and J are TRBV12-3 or TRBV12-4 and TRBJ2-2, with a weak D call TRBD1 (6 bases). V was shortened by 2 bases and J by 6 bases, with 10 bases between the two germline ends. The CDR3 is 14 amino acids. CDR3 loop: CASSLLRTAGELFF. Here the CDR3 DNA reads TGTGCCAGCAGTTTACTAAGGACAGCCGGGGAGCTGTTTTTT.

Points on this clonotype: A much larger clone is a single base away; this may be a read error. V gene TRBV7-2 combines with J gene TRBJ2-1, with 14 bases that match TRBD2. The germline CDR1 and CDR2 sequences are SGHTA and FQGNSA. The CDR3 consists of 16 residues. This CDR3 reads CATSLGGLAGGNEQFF. The DNA of the CDR3 is TGTGCCACCAGCTTAGGTGGACTAGCGGGGGGCAATGAGCAGTTCTTC.

This clonotype was seen ten or more times. The chain combines TRBV5-6 with TRBJ1-1, with D tentatively TRBD1 (5 bases). Germline V CDR1 and CDR2: SGHDT, YYEEEE. The length of the CDR3 is 13 residues. Trimming took 1 base from V and 4 from J, leaving 8 bases between them. DNA for the CDR3: TGTGCCAGCAGCTTGATCGGGGGCACTGAAGCTTTCTTT. Translated: CASSLIGGTEAFF. The whole variable domain, remainder taken from reference TRBV5-6 and TRBJ1-1, is DAGVTQSPTHLIKTRGQQVTLRCSPKSGHDTVSWYQQALGQGPQFIFQYYEEEERQRGNFPDRFSGHQFPNYSSELNVNALLLGDSALYLCASSLIGGTEAFFGQGTRLTVV.

The chain employs TRBV27 and TRBJ1-5; 8 nucleotides match TRBD1. The CDR3 sequence is 16 residues long. V shed 4 bases, J shed 6 bases, and the junction held 11 bases outside the gene matches. Germline CDR1 MNHEY, CDR2 SMNVEV (reference sequence). Here the CDR3 DNA reads TGTGCCAGCAGTTCAGGGGGCTCCTCGGGCGGTCAGCCCCAGCATTTT. This sequence encodes CASSSGGSSGGQPQHF.

This clonotype was detected many times. This chain uses TRBV12-3 or TRBV12-4 with TRBJ2-1; D might be TRBD2 (5 bases). This CDR3 region has 14 residues. The V end was cut by 1 base, the J end by 6 bases, with 10 bases between. This CDR3 reads CASSLGSLANEQFF. In DNA, the CDR3 is TGTGCCAGCAGTTTAGGTAGTCTAGCCAATGAGCAGTTCTTC.

As for this clonotype: The conserved phenylalanine or tryptophan is not found at the CDR3 terminus, so this likely reflects a read error. J is TRBJ1-2 and V is TRBV6-1; 7 nucleotides agree with TRBD1. The CDR3 covers 14 residues. Germline CDR1 is MNHNS and CDR2 is SASEGT. Trimming at V came to 6 bases and at J to 0 bases, leaving 4 bases not matched to a gene. The CDR3 here is CASSKGQTNYGYTV. The DNA of the CDR3 is TGTGCCAGCAGCAAGGGACAGACTAACTATGGCTACACCGTC.

This clonotype was seen a few times. This rearrangement joins TRBV27 to TRBJ2-7; perhaps D is TRBD1 or TRBD2 (5 bases each). The CDR3 contains 14 residues. V was clipped by 6 bases and J by 1 base, with 13 bases between them. CDR1 is MNHEY and CDR2 is SMNVEV in the germline V gene (reference sequence). DNA for the CDR3: TGTGCCAGCAGACACGGGACGGTTTCCTACGAGCAGTACTTC. It codes for CASRHGTVSYEQYF.

In its sample, this clonotype was seen a few times. J is TRBJ2-1 and V is TRBV6-5; 10 nucleotides match TRBD2. Losses at the gene ends were 2 bases for V and 5 bases for J; bases not matched to a gene: 3. In germline, CDR1 is MNHEY, CDR2 SVGAGI. The CDR3 spans 15 residues. The CDR3 spells CASSYRTSGDNEQFF. In DNA, the CDR3 is TGTGCCAGCAGTTACCGGACTAGCGGAGACAATGAGCAGTTCTTC.

In this sample, this clonotype turned up a few times. In nucleotides, the CDR3 is TGTGCCAGCAGCCCTTCTCCCAGGGCCGGGGAGCTGTTTTTT. As protein: CASSPSPRAGELFF. The rearrangement uses TRBV7-9 and TRBJ2-2, with D tentatively TRBD1 (5 bases). CDR3 length: 14 amino acids. V was cut by 5 bases and J by 6 bases, with 13 bases left in between. CDR1 is SEHNR and CDR2 is FQNEAQ in the germline V gene (reference sequence).